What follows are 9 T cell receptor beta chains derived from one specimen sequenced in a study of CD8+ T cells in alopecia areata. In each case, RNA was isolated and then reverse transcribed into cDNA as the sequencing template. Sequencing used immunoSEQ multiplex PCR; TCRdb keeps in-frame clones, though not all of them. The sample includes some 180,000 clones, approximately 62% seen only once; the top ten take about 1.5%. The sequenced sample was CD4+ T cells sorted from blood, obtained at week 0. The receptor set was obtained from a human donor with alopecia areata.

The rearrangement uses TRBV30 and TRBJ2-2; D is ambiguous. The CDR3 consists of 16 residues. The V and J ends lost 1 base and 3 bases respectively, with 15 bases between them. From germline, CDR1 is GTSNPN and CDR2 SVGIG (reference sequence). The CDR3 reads CAWSGKGFVDTGELFF. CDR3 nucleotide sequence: TGTGCCTGGAGTGGTAAAGGCTTTGTGGACACCGGGGAGCTGTTTTTT. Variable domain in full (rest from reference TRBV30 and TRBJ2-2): SQTIHQWPATLVQPVGSPLSLECTVEGTSNPNLYWYRQAAGRGLQLLFYSVGIGQISSEVPQNLSASRPQDRQFILSSKKLLLSDSGFYLCAWSGKGFVDTGELFFGEGSRLTVL.

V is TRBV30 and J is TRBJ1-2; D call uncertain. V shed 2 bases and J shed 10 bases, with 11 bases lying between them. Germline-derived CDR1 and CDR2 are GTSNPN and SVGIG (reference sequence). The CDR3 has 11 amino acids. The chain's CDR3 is CAWSPVPDYTF. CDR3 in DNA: TGTGCCTGGAGTCCAGTCCCAGACTACACCTTC.

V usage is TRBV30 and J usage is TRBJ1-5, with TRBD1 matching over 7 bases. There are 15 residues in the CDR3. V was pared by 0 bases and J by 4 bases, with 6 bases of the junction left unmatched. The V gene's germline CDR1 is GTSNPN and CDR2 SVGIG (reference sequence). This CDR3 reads CAWSVSGGNNQPQHF. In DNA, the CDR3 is TGTGCCTGGAGTGTATCAGGGGGAAATAATCAGCCCCAGCATTTT.

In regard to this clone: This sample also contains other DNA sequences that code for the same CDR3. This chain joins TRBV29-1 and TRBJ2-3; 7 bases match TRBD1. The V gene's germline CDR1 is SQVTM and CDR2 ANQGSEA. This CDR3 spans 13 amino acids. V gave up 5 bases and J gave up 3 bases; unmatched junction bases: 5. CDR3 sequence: CSVSGTVTDTQYF. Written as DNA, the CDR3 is TGCAGCGTTTCCGGGACAGTTACAGATACGCAGTATTTT.

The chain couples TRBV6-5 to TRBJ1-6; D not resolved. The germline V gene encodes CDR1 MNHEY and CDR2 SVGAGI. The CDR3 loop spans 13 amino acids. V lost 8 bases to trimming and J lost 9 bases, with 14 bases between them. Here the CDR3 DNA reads TGTGCCAGCCGGAGACACGGGAGTTCACCCCTCCACTTT. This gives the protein CASRRHGSSPLHF.

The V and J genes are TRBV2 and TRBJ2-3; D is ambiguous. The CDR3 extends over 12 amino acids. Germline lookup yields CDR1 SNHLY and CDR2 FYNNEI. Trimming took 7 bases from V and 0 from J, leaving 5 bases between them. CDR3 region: CASTFSTDTQYF. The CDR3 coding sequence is TGTGCCAGCACTTTTAGCACAGATACGCAGTATTTT.

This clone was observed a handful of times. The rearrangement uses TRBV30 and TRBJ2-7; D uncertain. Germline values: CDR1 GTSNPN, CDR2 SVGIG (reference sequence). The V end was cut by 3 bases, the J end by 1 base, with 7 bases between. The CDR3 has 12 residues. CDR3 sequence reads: CAWRVQSYEQYF. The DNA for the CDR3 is TGTGCCTGGAGAGTACAGTCCTACGAGCAGTACTTC.

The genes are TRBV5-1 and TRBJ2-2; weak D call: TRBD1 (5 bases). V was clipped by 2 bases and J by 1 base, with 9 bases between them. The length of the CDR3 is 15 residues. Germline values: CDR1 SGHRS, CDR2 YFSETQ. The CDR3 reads CASSFDSKNTGELFF. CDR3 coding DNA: TGCGCCAGCAGCTTTGACAGTAAGAACACCGGGGAGCTGTTTTTT. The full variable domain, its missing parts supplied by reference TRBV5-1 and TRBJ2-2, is KAGVTQTPRYLIKTRGQQVTLSCSPISGHRSVSWYQQTPGQGLQFLFEYFSETQRNKGNFPGRFSGRQFSNSRSEMNVSTLELGDSALYLCASSFDSKNTGELFFGEGSRLTVL.

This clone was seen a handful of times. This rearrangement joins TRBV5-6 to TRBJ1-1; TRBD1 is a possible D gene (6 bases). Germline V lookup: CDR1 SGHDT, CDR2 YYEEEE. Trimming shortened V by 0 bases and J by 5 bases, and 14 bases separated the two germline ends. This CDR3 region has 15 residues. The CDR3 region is CASSLAGGGGTEAFF. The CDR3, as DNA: TGTGCCAGCAGCTTGGCAGGAGGGGGAGGTACTGAAGCTTTCTTT.